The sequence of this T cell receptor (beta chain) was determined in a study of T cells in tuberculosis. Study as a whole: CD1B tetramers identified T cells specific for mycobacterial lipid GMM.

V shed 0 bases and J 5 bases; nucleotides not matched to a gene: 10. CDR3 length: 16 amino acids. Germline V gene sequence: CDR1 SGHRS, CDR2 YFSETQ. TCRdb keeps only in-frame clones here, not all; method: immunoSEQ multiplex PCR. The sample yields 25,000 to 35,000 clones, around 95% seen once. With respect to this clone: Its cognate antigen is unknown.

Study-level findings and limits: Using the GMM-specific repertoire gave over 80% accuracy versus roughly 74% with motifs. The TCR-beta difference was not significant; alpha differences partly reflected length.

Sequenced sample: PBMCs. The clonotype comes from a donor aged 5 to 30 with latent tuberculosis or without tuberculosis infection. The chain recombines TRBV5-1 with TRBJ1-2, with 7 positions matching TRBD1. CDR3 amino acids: CASSLELGGAWYGYTF. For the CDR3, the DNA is TGCGCCAGCAGCTTGGAGTTAGGGGGCGCATGGTATGGCTACACCTTC.